The next 16 T cell receptor beta chains were all read from a single sample in a study of CD8 T cells in Susac syndrome. An input of 0.5 to 1 ug of RNA was subjected to reverse transcription using random hexamers. Each CDR3 protein is one row after TCRdb ran MiXCR on the immunoSEQ multiplex PCR reads. The profile covers approximately 180,000 distinct CDR3 sequences, with 90% to 95% appearing a single time and about 0.1% taken by the ten largest. The source material was CD4+ T cells from PBMCs. The receptor source for this set is a human donor with Susac syndrome.

This chain joins TRBV12-3 or TRBV12-4 and TRBJ1-1, with D unclear. V lost 7 bases and J lost 1, with 10 bases in between. The CDR3 spans 13 residues. The CDR3 DNA reads TGTGCCAGCACCAGTACACCGAACACTGAAGCTTTCTTT. Translation: CASTSTPNTEAFF.

The J gene is TRBJ2-6, the V gene TRBV10-2; 7 nucleotides align to TRBD2. This CDR3 has 15 residues. J gave up 4 bases and V 4 bases, and 4 bases lay outside the gene matches. CDR1 is WSHSY, CDR2 SAAADI, per germline. Here the CDR3 reads CASSGRGSGANVLTF. The CDR3 DNA sequence: TGCGCCAGCAGTGGGCGGGGGAGCGGGGCCAACGTCCTGACTTTC.

The chain combines TRBV19 with TRBJ2-7, with D tentatively TRBD2 (6 bases). Between the trimmed V and J ends, which lost 6 bases and 6 bases, there was a span of 18 bases. The length of the CDR3 is 14 residues. In germline, CDR1 is LNHDA, CDR2 SQIVND (reference sequence). Here the CDR3 reads CASRANGRTLEQYF. CDR3 sequence (DNA): TGTGCCAGTAGGGCTAACGGGAGAACTCTCGAGCAGTACTTC.

The chain is built from TRBV20-1 and TRBJ2-1; 11 bases match TRBD2. CDR1 DFQATT and CDR2 SNEGSKA come from the germline V gene (reference sequence). V shed 2 bases and J 6 bases; nucleotides not matched to a gene: 6. The CDR3 extends over 15 amino acids. CDR3 protein: CSARNSGRVFNEQFF. For the CDR3, the DNA is TGCAGTGCTAGAAATAGCGGGAGGGTTTTCAATGAGCAGTTCTTC.

The V call is TRBV5-1, the J call TRBJ2-5; maybe TRBD1 (5 bases). V was cut by 0 bases and J by 2 bases, with 11 bases left in between. The germline gives CDR1 SGHRS, CDR2 YFSETQ. This CDR3 is built from 15 residues. CDR3 loop: CASSLAKDKQETQYF. The CDR3 coding sequence is TGCGCCAGCAGCTTGGCCAAGGACAAGCAAGAGACCCAGTACTTC.

The CDR3 DNA is TGTGCCAGCAGTGATCCTGGACAGGGGCGTGGAAACACCATATATTTT. It translates to CASSDPGQGRGNTIYF. This chain links TRBV25-1 with TRBJ1-3; 9 bases fit TRBD1. In germline, CDR1 is MGHDK, CDR2 SYGVNS. V lost 3 bases to trimming and J lost 3 bases; unmatched junction nucleotides: 6. The length of the CDR3 is 16 residues.

V and J are TRBV24-1 and TRBJ2-1, with 10 nucleotides matching TRBD1. The V and J ends lost 6 bases and 6 bases, in that order; junction bases with no gene match: 7. Germline CDR1 is KGHDR and CDR2 is SFDVKD. The CDR3 runs 15 residues. CDR3 in amino acids: CATSPGTGVFNEQFF. In DNA form, the CDR3 reads TGTGCCACCAGTCCCGGGACAGGGGTATTCAATGAGCAGTTCTTC.

The V and J genes are TRBV29-1 and TRBJ2-5; 9 bases map to TRBD2. The CDR3 extends over 13 amino acids. The V gene end was trimmed by 4 bases and the J gene end by 1 base; junction bases not matched to a gene: 1. The V gene's germline CDR1 is SQVTM and CDR2 ANQGSEA. The CDR3 DNA reads as TGCAGCGTTGCGACTAGCGGCCAAGAGACCCAGTACTTC. Protein sequence: CSVATSGQETQYF.

The V and J genes are TRBV6-5 and TRBJ1-2, with D perhaps matching TRBD1 (6 bases). Germline V gene data show CDR1 as MNHEY and CDR2 as SVGAGI. The CDR3 is made up of 16 amino acids. With 1 base removed from V and 2 bases from J, the gap between germline ends came to 14 bases. The CDR3 reads CASSYLFGTRNYGYTF. CDR3 nucleotides: TGTGCCAGCAGTTACTTGTTCGGGACACGCAACTATGGCTACACCTTC.

The J gene is TRBJ1-1, the V gene TRBV30; D ambiguous. Germline V lookup: CDR1 GTSNPN, CDR2 SVGIG (reference sequence). The V gene lost 3 bases and the J gene lost 1 base, with 9 bases spanning the gap. The CDR3 runs to 13 residues. The CDR3 sequence: CAWRKGPNTEAFF. The CDR3 region has the DNA TGTGCCTGGAGAAAGGGCCCGAACACTGAAGCTTTCTTT.

V usage is TRBV5-1 and J usage is TRBJ1-4, with 8 bases fitting TRBD1. Losses at the gene ends were 0 bases for V and 4 bases for J; bases not matched to a gene: 2. The CDR3 length is 15 residues. Germline-derived CDR1 and CDR2 are SGHRS and YFSETQ. The CDR3 here is CASSLVGQVNEKLFF. The CDR3 DNA follows: TGCGCCAGCAGCTTGGTGGGACAGGTTAATGAAAAACTGTTTTTT.

V usage is TRBV2 and J usage is TRBJ1-2; TRBD1 matches 9 bases. V shed 8 bases and J 5 bases; nucleotides not matched to a gene: 9. The CDR3 has 14 amino acids. Germline assignment: CDR1 SNHLY and CDR2 FYNNEI. CDR3: CASVRTGGRYGYTF. In DNA form, the CDR3 reads TGTGCCAGCGTTCGAACAGGGGGCCGGTATGGCTACACCTTC. Combining the CDR3 with reference TRBV2 and TRBJ1-2 gives the whole variable domain EPEVTQTPSHQVTQMGQEVILRCVPISNHLYFYWYRQILGQKVEFLVSFYNNEISEKSEIFDDQFSVERPDGSNFTLKIRSTKLEDSAMYFCASVRTGGRYGYTFGSGTRLTVV.

The rearrangement links TRBV2 to TRBJ1-1, with TRBD1 identical over 8 bases. The CDR3 consists of 15 residues. Trimming removed 6 bases from V and 2 bases from J; junction bases left unmatched: 8. CDR1 is SNHLY, CDR2 FYNNEI, per germline. CDR3 amino acids: CASRAGTGTNTEAFF. CDR3 coding DNA: TGTGCCAGCAGAGCCGGGACAGGCACCAACACTGAAGCTTTCTTT. The whole variable domain, remainder taken from reference TRBV2 and TRBJ1-1, is EPEVTQTPSHQVTQMGQEVILRCVPISNHLYFYWYRQILGQKVEFLVSFYNNEISEKSEIFDDQFSVERPDGSNFTLKIRSTKLEDSAMYFCASRAGTGTNTEAFFGQGTRLTVV.

V usage is TRBV20-1 and J usage is TRBJ2-1; 11 positions match TRBD2. The CDR3 runs to 17 residues. After removal of 5 bases from V and 0 bases from J, the junction contained 9 bases not matched to a gene. Germline CDR1 reads DFQATT; CDR2 reads SNEGSKA (reference sequence). CDR3 amino acids: CSAGGTSGVSSYNEQFF. CDR3 DNA: TGCAGTGCTGGGGGGACTAGCGGTGTTAGCTCCTACAATGAGCAGTTCTTC.

The chain uses TRBV5-1 and TRBJ2-7; D unresolved. The CDR3 runs 15 residues. Germline CDR1 reads SGHRS; CDR2 reads YFSETQ. Trimming stripped 0 bases from V and 4 bases from J, with 14 bases between. CDR3 nucleotides: TGCGCCAGCAGCTTGGCGGGCCTGACGGAATACGAGCAGTACTTC. Its translation: CASSLAGLTEYEQYF.

The chain uses TRBV7-9 and TRBJ2-1; D call uncertain. The V gene lost 1 base and the J gene lost 0 bases, with 7 bases spanning the gap. The CDR3 is made up of 15 amino acids. Germline assignment: CDR1 SEHNR and CDR2 FQNEAQ (reference sequence). CDR3 DNA: TGTGCCAGCAGCTTAGTCAAGAGCTCCTACAATGAGCAGTTCTTC. Protein: CASSLVKSSYNEQFF.